The clone carrying this T cell receptor (beta chain) was recorded once. What it binds is not known. This sample was taken from a study of TIL therapy for anti-PD-1-resistant metastatic lung cancer. The immunoSEQ assay was v3. The repertoire was sequenced with immunoSEQ multiplex PCR; TCRdb's copy has only in-frame clones and lacks some. Among about 50,000 clones, around 64% were seen once, and the ten largest hold 5.6%. Study findings and constraints: Compared with baseline intratumoral T cells, expanded TIL cultures were more clonal and less diverse (around 5.9% vs 31%).

Time point described: pre-treatment sample, taken before nivolumab and TIL therapy. Pleural nodules or supraclavicular lymph nodes made up most of the excised metastases sampled. The CDR3 runs to 15 residues. V was pared by 0 bases and J by 6 bases, with 5 bases of the junction left unmatched. Per the germline V gene, CDR1 is MRHNA and CDR2 is SNTAGT. The sample here was tumor tissue, taken at baseline. V gene TRBV6-4 combines with J gene TRBJ2-3; TRBD2 matches 8 bases. This clonotype was sampled from a person between 30 and 79 years old with non-small cell lung cancer. CDR3 sequence reads: CASSDSTGGPDTQYF. CDR3 nucleotide sequence: TGTGCCAGCAGTGACTCGACGGGGGGGCCGGATACGCAGTATTTT.